Sequencing of this TCR beta chain was carried out in a study of naive and memory T cell subsets (dated by TCRdb to the late 2010s). Regarding the research as a whole: An open-source, UMI-based TCR alpha and beta sequencing pipeline was applied to sorted naive and memory peripheral blood T cell subsets. Complete agreement was observed between the functional CMV T cell responses and the IgG serology results. RNA was DNase-treated and reverse transcribed with TCR constant-region primers, mostly using SuperScript III.

This clonotype was counted between two and nine times. The antigen it binds to is not known. No base-level quality is on record; no much larger clone is a single base apart. The research as a whole found: A power law was followed by TCR abundance, with an exponent that differed between naive and memory subsets but was consistent across the three individuals. Single alpha or beta chain sequences, rather than paired alpha/beta receptors, were used to define clonotypes. RNA-based TCR counts may be affected by expression changes linked to T cell activation and differentiation. The repertoire findings for the naive and memory subsets could not be validated against a ground truth, as none was available. In both CD4 and CD8 cells, a rise in Gini index and a fall in Shannon and inverse Simpson diversity were observed from naive through CM, EM and EMRA. After error correction, only a single occurrence was seen for over 95% of naive TCR sequences, so much steeper abundance distributions were produced than in memory subsets.

TCR alpha and beta chain libraries were amplified separately from the second PCR step onward. CMV status of each donor was established by measuring IFNgamma production from CD4+ T cells after fresh PBMCs were stimulated overnight with CMV viral lysate. CD4 T cells were positively selected using Miltenyi beads, after which CD8 T cells were positively selected from the CD4-negative fraction. After staining for CD3, CD4, CD8, CD45RA, CD27 and a live/dead dye, cells were sorted on a BD Aria II into four subsets based on CD45RA and CD27. A few healthy volunteers provided blood, and each donor's sample was split into CD4 and CD8 T cells and then further divided into four differentiation subsets. Roughly 110 ml of peripheral blood was collected from each donor, and PBMC were isolated by Ficoll-Paque PLUS density-gradient centrifugation. The sorted cells were lysed in RLT buffer, after which RNA was extracted using a Qiagen RNeasy kit and kept at -80 degrees C.

The library came from UMI-ligation and nested PCR. An equimolar mix of two oligonucleotides covering both TRBC1 and TRBC2 was used as the beta constant-region primer. A single-stranded oligonucleotide containing the SP2 primer and a 12-nucleotide UMI was joined to the 3' end of the cDNA by T4 RNA ligase 1. The ligated cDNA went through four rounds of PCR with nested alpha and beta constant-region primers together with the SP2 primer. The ligation reaction was kept at 16 degrees C for about 19-25 hours. PCR2 was usually performed as a SYBR Green qPCR and halted at a preset threshold so that over-amplification would not occur. All purifications after the first were performed with Agencourt AMPure XP magnetic beads. Libraries were quantified by Qubit and checked on a TapeStation, with a main peak expected near 650 bp. Sequencing of the pooled libraries was done on an Illumina MiSeq using v2 2x251 paired-end kits, which typically yielded roughly 0.95-2.2 million reads per sample. Each sample's library went into the pool at about 4.2 nM, and roughly 5-8% PhiX was added to help with cluster recognition. Under the source paper's analysis protocol: FASTQ reads processed by Demultiplexor were assigned V and J genes by Decombinator through tag matching that tolerated a single base-pair mismatch. UMIs were used by Collapsinator to correct both sequencing errors and frequency errors arising from PCR heterogeneity. CDR3Translator translated TCRs and extracted CDR3s from the conserved cysteine to the FGXG phenylalanine, flagging non-productive sequences. Gini, Shannon entropy and inverse Simpson indices were calculated on repertoires subsampled to equal numbers of UMI-defined TCRs. Clonotype abundance distributions were fitted to a power law by maximum likelihood within the linear range. When run on a single naive CD8 sample, MIGEC and the pipeline yielded similar UMI counts, similar unique TCR numbers and similar clonal distributions. The repertoires were searched for around 7,000 CMV-associated CDR3 sequences that had been compiled from VDJdb and a published dataset. TCRdb applied fastp at Q25 and MiXCR to the public reads, then kept only in-frame beta chains. CDR3 protein sequences are deduplicated, and each keeps its most common genes and DNA. For this entry, the V and J calls and clone size follow TCRdb and not the study's own pipeline. The sample includes 23,000 or so distinct CDR3 sequences, with roughly 9.6% observed a single time. The ten largest clones capture less than 20% of the sample.

Sequenced input: central memory CD8+ T cells from blood. The cell subset or site label, as the study defines it: central memory, CD45RA- CD27+. This clonotype was obtained from a human donor in good health.

The CDR3 has the sequence CASSQDPWGEPGELFF. The DNA sequence is given as TGCGCCAGCAGCCAAGACCCCTGGGGTGAGCCCGGGGAGCTGTTTTTT. The chain joins TRBV4-3 to TRBJ2-2, with no reliable assignment of the D segment. Including the terminal cysteine and phenylalanine, the CDR3 comprises 16 residues. The only DNA kept is the CDR3, 48 bases in frame from the first base. V was cut back by 0 bases and J by 6 bases, leaving a gap of 14 bases between them. The germline V gene encodes CDR1 LGHNA and CDR2 YSLEER.